What follows are 26 T cell receptor beta chains derived from one specimen sequenced in a study of blood T cells in healthy people across ages. Together with a sample-barcoded 5' primer, a J-beta primer mix was included in a second PCR lasting about 6 to 12 cycles. One entry per CDR3 protein, called by TCRdb with MiXCR from the 5' RACE reads. In the table there are some 670,000 distinct CDR3 sequences, approximately 52% of which are singletons. Sequenced: blood. Receptors originate from a woman of 80 years or more in good health.

This clonotype was counted between two and nine times. Possible read error: a much larger clone is one base away. The chain links TRBV27 to TRBJ2-1; D unresolved. The germline V gene encodes CDR1 MNHEY and CDR2 SMNVEV (reference sequence). Trimming pared 2 bases from V and 13 bases from J, leaving 21 bases between. The CDR3 is made up of 15 amino acids. The CDR3 reads CASSLRLSFQETQFF. CDR3 coding DNA: TGTGCCAGCAGTTTAAGGCTCAGTTTCCAAGAGACCCAGTTCTTC.

This clonotype has ten or more counts. A single base separates this from a much larger clone, so it may be a read error. This chain links TRBV6-5 with TRBJ2-5, with D perhaps TRBD1 or TRBD2 (5 bases each). CDR1 and CDR2 (germline): MNHEY, SVGAGI. The CDR3 extends over 16 amino acids. V was clipped by 5 bases and J by 1 base, with 17 bases between them. The DNA of the CDR3 is TGTGCCAGCAGTGTGACGGGACGAGCTCGCCAAGAGACCCAGTACTTC. It translates to CASSVTGRARQETQYF.

This clonotype was recorded many times. The chain employs TRBV5-5 and TRBJ1-6, with TRBD1 identical over 7 bases. Germline V gene sequence: CDR1 SGHKS, CDR2 YYEKEE (reference sequence). There are 15 residues in the CDR3. With 0 bases clipped from V and 7 bases from J, the junction kept 4 bases outside the gene matches. The CDR3 is CASSLAGTENSPLHF. Here the CDR3 DNA reads TGTGCCAGCAGCTTGGCGGGGACAGAGAATTCACCCCTCCACTTT.

The V gene is TRBV6-5, the J gene TRBJ2-7, with 10 bases that match TRBD1. J was trimmed by 4 bases and V by 6 bases; bases with no gene match: 9. This CDR3 region has 15 residues. Germline CDR1 is MNHEY and CDR2 is SVGAGI. The CDR3 DNA is TGTGCCAGCAGCGCTAGGGGACAGGGGTTATACGAGCAGTACTTC. Protein: CASSARGQGLYEQYF.

J is TRBJ2-3 and V is TRBV20-1, with TRBD2 identical over 8 bases. Germline values: CDR1 DFQATT, CDR2 SNEGSKA (reference sequence). The length of the CDR3 is 15 residues. V was clipped by 1 base and J by 1 base; unmatched bases: 4. The CDR3 spells CSARAGGAGTDTQYF. The CDR3 DNA is TGCAGTGCTAGAGCGGGGGGGGCCGGCACAGATACGCAGTATTTT.

The chain recombines TRBV5-6 with TRBJ2-7; D may be TRBD1 or TRBD2 (5 bases each). This CDR3 has 15 residues. The V gene's germline CDR1 is SGHDT and CDR2 YYEEEE. The ends were cut back, 6 bases at V and 4 bases at J, with 20 bases in the middle. The CDR3 DNA is TGTGCCAGCATTCGGGGCCCTGGGGGAGATTACGAGCAGTACTTC. Its translation is CASIRGPGGDYEQYF.

The chain carries TRBV7-2 and TRBJ2-5; D is unclear. CDR3 size: 16 residues. V shed 2 bases and J shed 5 bases, with 18 bases lying between them. Germline V gene data show CDR1 as SGHTA and CDR2 as FQGNSA. CDR3 residues: CASSLFRTLGRETQYF. DNA of the CDR3: TGTGCCAGCAGCTTATTCAGGACCCTGGGTAGGGAGACCCAGTACTTC.

CDR3 amino acids: CASSLLDRDNEQFF. The CDR3 DNA reads as TGTGCCAGCAGCCTTCTGGACAGGGACAATGAGCAGTTCTTC. This chain links TRBV7-8 with TRBJ2-1; 8 nucleotides line up with TRBD1. Germline trimming cut 5 bases from V and 5 bases from J; bases unmatched to any gene: 5. There are 14 residues in the CDR3. Per germline, CDR1 SGHVS and CDR2 FQNEAQ.

This clonotype was observed many times. The chain joins TRBV20-1 to TRBJ2-5, with a possible D match to TRBD2 (5 bases). The germline V gene has CDR1 DFQATT and CDR2 SNEGSKA (reference sequence). The CDR3 sequence is 10 residues long. V lost 8 bases to trimming and J lost 6 bases, with 10 bases between them. The CDR3 DNA reads as TGCAGTCCTTCCGGGAAGACCCAGTACTTC. As protein: CSPSGKTQYF.

The V and J genes are TRBV20-1 and TRBJ1-2; the match to TRBD1 covers 8 bases. The germline V gene has CDR1 DFQATT and CDR2 SNEGSKA (reference sequence). V lost 3 bases and J lost 3; bases outside the gene matches: 6. This CDR3 is built from 14 residues. CDR3 loop: CSASEQGVYYGYTF. CDR3 DNA sequence: TGCAGTGCTAGTGAACAGGGGGTATACTATGGCTACACCTTC.

With respect to this clonotype: A much larger clone differs from this one at a single base, so this may be a read error. The rearrangement uses TRBV12-3 or TRBV12-4 and TRBJ1-2, with 8 bases fitting TRBD1. The CDR3 contains 14 residues. The chain's CDR3 is CASSLRRGLHGHTF. CDR3 coding DNA: TGTGCCAGCAGTTTGCGCAGGGGGCTTCATGGCCACACCTTC.

This clonotype was found many times. CDR3 region: CASSVGLAQETQYF. CDR3 sequence (DNA): TGTGCCAGCAGCGTAGGTCTAGCGCAAGAGACCCAGTACTTC. This sequence joins TRBV9 and TRBJ2-5, with a possible D match to TRBD2 (6 bases). This CDR3 is built from 14 residues. Germline lookup yields CDR1 SGDLS and CDR2 YYNGEE. Deletions cut 0 bases from V and 2 bases from J, with 8 bases between. The full variable domain, its missing parts supplied by reference TRBV9 and TRBJ2-5, is DSGVTQTPKHLITATGQRVTLRCSPRSGDLSVYWYQQSLDQGLQFLIQYYNGEERAKGNILERFSAQQFPDLHSELNLSSLELGDSALYFCASSVGLAQETQYFGPGTRLLVL.

In this sample, this clonotype turned up once. The chain links TRBV29-1 to TRBJ2-3; D gene unclear. There are 12 residues in the CDR3. The V end lost 7 bases, the J end lost 0 bases, and 8 bases lay between the germline ends. Per germline, CDR1 SQVTM and CDR2 ANQGSEA. DNA of the CDR3: TGCAGCGGAGTTGATAGCACAGATACGCAGTATTTT. Its protein product is CSGVDSTDTQYF.

The J gene is TRBJ1-1, the V gene TRBV20-1; 8 nucleotides agree with TRBD1. After removal of 6 bases from V and 5 bases from J, the junction contained 11 bases not matched to a gene. There are 14 residues in the CDR3. The germline V gene encodes CDR1 DFQATT and CDR2 SNEGSKA (reference sequence). CDR3 sequence (DNA): TGCAGTGCACCAAGGACAGGGCTAAGGACTGAAGCTTTCTTT. This translates into CSAPRTGLRTEAFF.

The gene calls are TRBV3-1 and TRBJ1-5; the D is unclear. From germline, CDR1 is LGHDT and CDR2 YNNKEL (reference sequence). Trimming removed 1 base from V and 2 bases from J, with 12 bases in between. CDR3 size: 16 residues. CDR3 protein: CASSQGLGVGNQPQHF. The CDR3 DNA follows: TGTGCCAGCAGCCAAGGTCTCGGGGTGGGCAATCAGCCCCAGCATTTT.

V gene TRBV14 combines with J gene TRBJ2-6; D may correspond to TRBD1 or TRBD2 (5 bases each). The germline CDR1 and CDR2 sequences are SGHDN and FVKESK. Trimming took 0 bases from V and 1 from J, leaving 13 bases between them. The CDR3 is 18 amino acids. The CDR3 reads CASSQDPGRLSGANVLTF. CDR3 DNA: TGTGCCAGCAGCCAAGATCCGGGACGCCTGTCTGGGGCCAACGTCCTGACTTTC.

A single count supports this clonotype. The junction differs from germline at one of its ends, possibly a read error. V is TRBV10-3 and J is TRBJ1-2; D is unresolved. The CDR3 is 16 residues long. Germline CDR1 is ENHRY and CDR2 is SYGVKD. CDR3 in DNA: TGTGCCATCAGGACTACAGACCACACTACTAACTATGGCCACACCTTC. It encodes CAIRTTDHTTNYGHTF.

This clonotype appeared many times. The V call is TRBV27, the J call TRBJ2-1; D gene ambiguous. Trimming stripped 1 base from V and 3 bases from J, with 4 bases between. This CDR3 has 13 residues. Germline loops: CDR1 MNHEY, CDR2 SMNVEV (reference sequence). The CDR3 loop is CASSLWGYNEQFF. CDR3 bases: TGTGCCAGCAGTTTATGGGGCTACAATGAGCAGTTCTTC.

This chain joins TRBV20-1 and TRBJ2-1; TRBD1 or TRBD2 may be the D gene (5 bases each). CDR3 length: 15 residues. The germline CDR1 and CDR2 sequences are DFQATT and SNEGSKA (reference sequence). The V and J ends lost 6 bases and 0 bases respectively, with 15 bases between them. The CDR3 DNA is TGCAGTGCCCCAAGGGACGGGACCTCCTACAATGAGCAGTTCTTC. Translation gives CSAPRDGTSYNEQFF.

This chain connects TRBV5-1 to TRBJ1-1, with D perhaps matching TRBD1 (6 bases). The CDR3 contains 11 residues. Germline CDR1 and CDR2: SGHRS and YFSETQ. V was pared by 6 bases and J by 7 bases, with 10 bases between. CDR3: CASKGEDEAFF. DNA for the CDR3: TGCGCCAGCAAGGGGGAAGATGAAGCTTTCTTT.

About this clonotype itself: A clone one base away is much larger, so this may be a read error. V usage is TRBV24-1 and J usage is TRBJ2-7, with 8 bases identical to TRBD2. The ends lost 5 bases at V and 7 bases at J; junction bases unmatched: 12. The length of the CDR3 is 15 residues. Germline V CDR1 and CDR2: KGHDR, SFDVKD. The CDR3 DNA follows: TGTGCCACCAGTGGGGGTAGCGGGATTCTCAATGAGCAGTACTTC. Residues: CATSGGSGILNEQYF.

This clonotype showed up just a few times. This chain links TRBV20-1 with TRBJ2-5; 9 nucleotides align to TRBD2. The germline CDR1 and CDR2 sequences are DFQATT and SNEGSKA (reference sequence). CDR3 length: 17 amino acids. Trimming took 5 bases from V and 6 from J; bases not matched to a gene: 19. The DNA of the CDR3 is TGCAGTGCTTCCGAGATGAAGTCTAGCGGGGTTGGGAAGACCCAGTACTTC. As protein: CSASEMKSSGVGKTQYF.

This clonotype was seen at least ten times. One end of the junction is discordant with germline, which a read error may explain. The V gene is TRBV7-9, the J gene TRBJ2-1; a weak D match, TRBD1 (5 bases). The CDR3 is 17 amino acids. Germline CDR1 reads SEHNR; CDR2 reads FQNEAQ (reference sequence). CDR3 bases: TGTGCCATCAGCCTAGGGGTCGGAGTTACCCCAAACAATGAGCAGTTCTTC. Its protein is CAISLGVGVTPNNEQFF.

This clonotype has ten or more counts. V and J are TRBV11-2 and TRBJ2-1; D call uncertain. The CDR3 runs 15 residues. Germline CDR1 is SGHAT and CDR2 is FQNNGV. Trimming took 2 bases from V and 3 from J, leaving 11 bases between them. The CDR3 DNA sequence: TGTGCCAGCAGCTTAACACTGCTTGACTACAATGAGCAGTTCTTC. It yields the protein CASSLTLLDYNEQFF.

This chain joins TRBV6-5 and TRBJ2-5; weak D call: TRBD1 (5 bases). The CDR3 has 13 residues. Per the germline V gene, CDR1 is MNHEY and CDR2 is SVGAGI. V was pared by 4 bases and J by 11 bases, with 17 bases between. CDR3: CASSSPDKDEQYF. The CDR3 DNA is TGTGCCAGCAGTTCTCCGGACAAGGATGAGCAGTACTTC.

There are a few counts of this clonotype. The chain uses TRBV20-1 and TRBJ1-1, with D possibly being TRBD1 (5 bases). CDR1 and CDR2 from the germline V gene are DFQATT and SNEGSKA (reference sequence). CDR3 size: 14 residues. The V gene lost 2 bases and the J gene lost 2 bases, with 12 bases spanning the gap. The CDR3 DNA sequence: TGCAGTGCTAGACCGGACATAGCAAACACTGAAGCTTTCTTT. Translation gives CSARPDIANTEAFF.